The 4 T cell receptor beta chains below all came from one sample that was sequenced in a study of cytomegalovirus exposure and HLA in healthy donors. Generated by immunoSEQ multiplex PCR, the TCRdb table keeps only in-frame clones and is missing some. The sample has 140,000 or so clones; approximately 90% are singletons. Sequenced input: PBMCs. Receptors were obtained from a man between 18 and 29 years old in good health and CMV-seronegative.

The chain combines TRBV6-1 with TRBJ2-7; D unresolved. The CDR3 consists of 13 residues. Trimming took 6 bases from V and 2 from J, leaving 11 bases between them. The germline CDR1 and CDR2 sequences are MNHNS and SASEGT. The CDR3 loop is CASRVGMTYEQYF. The CDR3 coding sequence is TGTGCCAGCAGGGTGGGCATGACCTACGAGCAGTACTTC.

This rearrangement joins TRBV4-3 to TRBJ1-2; tentatively, D is TRBD1 (5 bases). The V gene lost 3 bases and the J gene lost 8 bases, with 22 bases spanning the gap. Germline loops: CDR1 LGHNA, CDR2 YSLEER. The CDR3 sequence is 16 residues long. The CDR3 sequence: CASSHINGRGLGGYTF. Here the CDR3 DNA reads TGCGCCAGCAGCCACATAAACGGACGGGGGTTGGGAGGCTACACCTTC.

The genes are TRBV9 and TRBJ2-3; 11 bases agree with TRBD2. This CDR3 has 16 amino acids. V was clipped by 0 bases and J by 8 bases; unmatched bases: 8. CDR1 and CDR2 from the germline V gene are SGDLS and YYNGEE. This chain's CDR3 is CASSVETSGGPGTQYF. For the CDR3, the DNA is TGTGCCAGCAGCGTAGAAACTAGCGGGGGACCGGGTACGCAGTATTTT. The full variable domain, completed using reference TRBV9 and TRBJ2-3, is DSGVTQTPKHLITATGQRVTLRCSPRSGDLSVYWYQQSLDQGLQFLIQYYNGEERAKGNILERFSAQQFPDLHSELNLSSLELGDSALYFCASSVETSGGPGTQYFGPGTRLTVL.

The rearrangement uses TRBV5-5 and TRBJ2-7; no reliable D call. CDR3 length: 14 residues. Trimming stripped 2 bases from V and 2 bases from J, with 11 bases between. Germline lookup yields CDR1 SGHKS and CDR2 YYEKEE (reference sequence). CDR3 in DNA: TGTGCCAGCAGCTTCTACGCCGACACCTACGAGCAGTACGTC. Translating it yields CASSFYADTYEQYV.